The TCR beta chain described here comes from a study of T cell changes during pregnancy in multiple sclerosis. The germline V gene has CDR1 MGHRA and CDR2 YSYEKL. This CDR3 region has 14 residues. Trimming stripped 0 bases from V and 5 bases from J, with 10 bases between. Assay: immunoSEQ multiplex PCR; the TCRdb copy retains only in-frame clones and omits some. In the table there are 65,000 to 90,000 clones, about nine tenths of which are singletons. The receptor comes from a female donor with multiple sclerosis, enrolled in a pregnancy study. The chain carries TRBV4-1 and TRBJ2-5, with D perhaps matching TRBD2 (5 bases). This material consisted of peripheral blood, taken in the first trimester of pregnancy. CDR3 protein: CASSQDEGRETQYF. CDR3 DNA: TGCGCCAGCAGCCAAGATGAGGGTAGGGAGACCCAGTACTTC.